The 19 T cell receptor beta chains below all came from one sample that was sequenced in a study of blood T cell repertoires in COVID-19. The method was immunoSEQ multiplex PCR; TCRdb's version includes in-frame clones alone and lacks a portion of them. The sample includes around 30,000 clones, 90% to 95% of them seen just once. Sequencing was performed on peripheral blood. These receptors all come from a male donor with active COVID-19.

A single count supports this clone. This chain connects TRBV3-1 (or the pseudogene TRBV3-2) to TRBJ2-3, with D perhaps TRBD2 (5 bases). The V end lost 3 bases, the J end lost 4 bases, and 14 bases lay between the germline ends. This CDR3 contains 15 residues. CDR1 and CDR2 from the germline V gene are LGHDT and YNNKEL (reference sequence). The CDR3: CASSQFYGNADTQYF. The CDR3 DNA follows: TGTGCCAGCAGCCAGTTTTACGGGAACGCAGATACGCAGTATTTT.

The chain uses TRBV4-1 and TRBJ1-5, with 7 bases fitting TRBD1. CDR3 length equals 15 residues. Germline CDR1 MGHRA, CDR2 YSYEKL. V shed 4 bases and J 3 bases; nucleotides not matched to a gene: 6. CDR3 in amino acids: CASSPTGITNQPQHF. Written as DNA, the CDR3 is TGCGCCAGCAGCCCGACAGGGATCACCAATCAGCCCCAGCATTTT.

V usage is TRBV6-2 or TRBV6-3 and J usage is TRBJ1-5, with 9 bases that match TRBD1. Trimming took 6 bases from V and 3 from J; bases not matched to a gene: 12. Germline CDR1 MNHEY, CDR2 SVGEGT. This CDR3 contains 17 residues. The CDR3 region has the DNA TGTGCCAGCAGCAAGCACGGGACAGGGAAGGTCAATCAGCCCCAGCATTTT. It is translated as CASSKHGTGKVNQPQHF.

This clone is a singleton in its sample. The chain carries TRBV3-1 (or the pseudogene TRBV3-2) and TRBJ1-1; D unclear. Trimming pared 6 bases from V and 0 bases from J, leaving 11 bases between. Germline CDR1 is LGHDT and CDR2 is YNNKEL (reference sequence). CDR3 length: 14 amino acids. Here the CDR3 DNA reads TGTGCCAGCAGTCTAAGCCTTATGAACACTGAAGCTTTCTTT. It yields the protein CASSLSLMNTEAFF.

The chain employs TRBV19 and TRBJ2-7, with 10 bases aligning to TRBD2. Trimming removed 4 bases from V and 9 bases from J; junction bases left unmatched: 12. The germline gives CDR1 LNHDA, CDR2 SQIVND (reference sequence). There are 15 residues in the CDR3. The CDR3 DNA is TGTGCCAGTAGTACCCTAGCGGGGGCCGGTACAACGCAGTACTTC. Amino acids: CASSTLAGAGTTQYF.

The V and J genes are TRBV12-3 or TRBV12-4 and TRBJ1-1; tentative D call: TRBD1 (6 bases). The V and J ends lost 11 bases and 4 bases respectively, with 17 bases between them. The CDR3 runs to 13 residues. DNA for the CDR3: TGTGCCGGAAAGACAGGATTCGGCACTGAAGCTTTCTTT. It is translated as CAGKTGFGTEAFF.

This chain uses TRBV3-1 (or the pseudogene TRBV3-2) with TRBJ1-5; D is ambiguous. The CDR3 covers 15 residues. CDR1 is LGHDT and CDR2 is YNNKEL in the germline V gene (reference sequence). The V end was cut by 1 base, the J end by 5 bases, with 12 bases between. In nucleotides, the CDR3 is TGTGCCAGCAGCCAAGGGAACGGTCGGGATCAGCCCCAGCATTTT. Its protein product is CASSQGNGRDQPQHF.

The rearrangement joins TRBV30 to TRBJ2-6, with TRBD2 matching over 8 bases. The length of the CDR3 is 20 residues. J gave up 1 base and V 4 bases, and 18 bases lay outside the gene matches. CDR1 and CDR2 from the germline V gene are GTSNPN and SVGIG (reference sequence). The CDR3, as DNA: TGTGCCTGGATGTCGGGAGGGGGGCTTGGCCTCATTTCTGGGGCCAACGTCCTGACTTTC. Translated: CAWMSGGGLGLISGANVLTF. The full variable domain, rest sourced from reference TRBV30 and TRBJ2-6, is SQTIHQWPATLVQPVGSPLSLECTVEGTSNPNLYWYRQAAGRGLQLLFYSVGIGQISSEVPQNLSASRPQDRQFILSSKKLLLSDSGFYLCAWMSGGGLGLISGANVLTFGAGSRLTVL.

CDR3 region: CASSSRGSGANNEQFF. The CDR3 DNA is TGTGCCAGCAGCTCCAGGGGGTCCGGGGCGAACAATGAGCAGTTCTTC. This sequence joins TRBV7-2 and TRBJ2-1; 7 positions match TRBD1. This CDR3 comprises 16 residues. Germline assignment: CDR1 SGHTA and CDR2 FQGNSA. The V segment lost 4 bases and the J segment 5 bases; nucleotides outside the gene matches: 11.

V gene TRBV7-2 combines with J gene TRBJ1-5, with D unresolved. Trimming shortened V by 5 bases and J by 0 bases, and 11 bases separated the two germline ends. The CDR3 contains 15 residues. Looked up from germline, CDR1 is SGHTA and CDR2 is FQGNSA. CDR3 bases: TGTGCCAGCAGCCCCCGGAGAGATAGCAATCAGCCCCAGCATTTT. This sequence encodes CASSPRRDSNQPQHF.

This sequence joins TRBV30 and TRBJ2-3, with TRBD2 identical over 7 bases. This CDR3 contains 14 residues. V dropped 4 bases and J dropped 2; count of bases not matched to a gene: 6. The V gene's germline CDR1 is GTSNPN and CDR2 SVGIG (reference sequence). CDR3 sequence (DNA): TGTGCCTGGATAGCAGCGGGGAACACAGATACGCAGTATTTT. Its protein is CAWIAAGNTDTQYF.

The chain uses TRBV9 and TRBJ1-1, with a weak D call TRBD1 (6 bases). V was pared by 0 bases and J by 4 bases, with 13 bases between. The CDR3 is 15 residues long. Germline CDR1 and CDR2: SGDLS and YYNGEE. CDR3 in amino acids: CASSVDQGLGTEAFF. Written as DNA, the CDR3 is TGTGCCAGCAGCGTAGATCAGGGGTTGGGCACTGAAGCTTTCTTT.

This rearrangement joins TRBV11-3 to TRBJ2-7; weak D call: TRBD1 (5 bases). Trimming removed 5 bases from V and 2 bases from J, with 13 bases in between. CDR1 is SGHNT and CDR2 is YENEEA in the germline V gene. There are 14 residues in the CDR3. In DNA form, the CDR3 reads TGTGCCAGCAGCCCTCCCCGACAGCCCTACGAGCAGTACTTC. It is translated as CASSPPRQPYEQYF.

This clone turned up a few times. The J gene is TRBJ2-1, the V gene TRBV27; D call uncertain. The CDR3 extends over 14 amino acids. The ends were cut back, 7 bases at V and 1 base at J, with 11 bases in the middle. Germline CDR1 is MNHEY and CDR2 is SMNVEV (reference sequence). The DNA for the CDR3 is TGTGCCAGCACCCCAGGTTATTCCTACAATGAGCAGTTCTTC. It codes for CASTPGYSYNEQFF.

J is TRBJ2-2 and V is TRBV11-3; 8 bases map to TRBD2. V lost 5 bases and J lost 0; bases outside the gene matches: 8. CDR3 length: 17 residues. The V gene's germline CDR1 is SGHNT and CDR2 YENEEA. In DNA form, the CDR3 reads TGTGCCAGCAGCACGCGGGGGGCCCTCCCGAACACCGGGGAGCTGTTTTTT. It codes for CASSTRGALPNTGELFF.

This clone was recorded once. The J gene is TRBJ2-1, the V gene TRBV6-2 or TRBV6-3, with 13 bases lining up with TRBD2. The germline V gene has CDR1 MNHEY and CDR2 SVGEGT. V lost 5 bases and J lost 0; bases outside the gene matches: 7. This CDR3 is 18 amino acids long. The CDR3 sequence is CASSAGLAGLGSYNEQFF. The CDR3 coding sequence is TGTGCCAGCAGTGCGGGACTAGCGGGGCTTGGCTCCTACAATGAGCAGTTCTTC.

The V call is TRBV19, the J call TRBJ1-1, with 9 bases identical to TRBD1. J gave up 2 bases and V 3 bases, and 7 bases lay outside the gene matches. The CDR3 runs 16 residues. CDR1 and CDR2 from the germline V gene are LNHDA and SQIVND (reference sequence). The CDR3 protein is CASSIRGQGLNTEAFF. CDR3 bases: TGTGCCAGTAGTATCCGCGGACAGGGGCTAAACACTGAAGCTTTCTTT.

The gene calls are TRBV11-3 and TRBJ2-2, with D perhaps matching TRBD2 (5 bases). The V end was cut by 0 bases, the J end by 2 bases, with 13 bases between. CDR1 is SGHNT and CDR2 is YENEEA in the germline V gene. The CDR3 has 17 residues. This CDR3 is CASSLEPGWSNTGELFF. CDR3 nucleotide sequence: TGTGCCAGCAGCTTAGAGCCGGGATGGTCCAACACCGGGGAGCTGTTTTTT.

This chain joins TRBV5-5 and TRBJ1-3; 7 bases line up with TRBD1. The V gene's germline CDR1 is SGHKS and CDR2 YYEKEE (reference sequence). The CDR3 is 14 residues long. The junction had 3 bases not matched to a gene; V was cut back by 4 bases and J by 2 bases. The CDR3 is CASSQQGTGNTIYF. CDR3 sequence (DNA): TGTGCCAGCAGCCAACAGGGGACTGGAAACACCATATATTTT. Full variable domain (missing parts from reference TRBV5-5 and TRBJ1-3): DAGVTQSPTHLIKTRGQQVTLRCSPISGHKSVSWYQQVLGQGPQFIFQYYEKEERGRGNFPDRFSARQFPNYSSELNVNALLLGDSALYLCASSQQGTGNTIYFGEGSWLTVV.